The clone carrying this T cell receptor (beta chain) was counted only a few times. The target antigen is unknown. Germline V gene lookup returns CDR1 SGHTA and CDR2 FQGNSA. There are 15 residues in the CDR3. Trimming took off 2 bases at V and 0 bases at J, with 10 bases between the two ends. TCRdb reanalysed the RT-PCR reads using MiXCR and keeps one entry per CDR3 protein. The data hold 530,000 or so distinct CDR3 sequences, with about 11% observed a single time. This sample is part of a study of response to subunit inactivated influenza vaccine. Notes on the study in general: The authors put forward the suggestion that each seasonal influenza vaccination may bring in only a limited number of new T cells.

This receptor was obtained from a middle-aged man who received an inactivated influenza vaccine. The sequencing used PBMCs from blood, collected on the day of vaccination. The rearrangement joins TRBV7-2 to TRBJ1-1; no definite D call. The CDR3: CASSLSADVNTEAFF. For the CDR3, the DNA is TGTGCCAGCAGCTTATCGGCAGATGTGAACACTGAAGCTTTCTTT.